This T cell receptor beta chain was documented in a study of multiple sclerosis patients with progressive multifocal leukoencephalopathy (dated by TCRdb to between 2017 and 2020). About the full investigation: About five natalizumab-treated MS patients who did not develop PML were used as controls and were sampled longitudinally. Peripheral T and B cells were examined in MS patients who developed PML (4 under natalizumab, 1 after alemtuzumab) and in treated patients who did not develop PML. From before therapy, through 6 and 12 months, up to PML onset, two natalizumab-treated patients who later developed PML were tracked longitudinally. The study was designed to detect JC virus-specific or public T-cell expansions arising at the time of PML onset.

A note on this clone: Which antigen it targets is not known. It has no much larger one-base neighbor in the sample; base qualities were not kept.

The paper as a whole reports these results and caveats: TRB clones with frequency above 0.5% were observed only in PML patients, but the clones expanded at PML onset were found to be already present before and during natalizumab therapy. Given the small, descriptive cohort, it remained unclear whether the study findings reflect JC virus infection or general immunocompromise. When PML developed, no shared TRBV or TRBJ gene usage and no preferred TRBV-TRBJ pairings were found. Analysis was restricted to peripheral blood, although for natalizumab-associated PML, cerebrospinal fluid or brain lymphocytes might be more informative. In most PML patients, lower normalized Shannon entropy suggested less diverse TRB repertoires, while the natalizumab-treated controls had values close to 1.

From V the trimming removes 7 bases and from J it removes 7 bases, while the gene matches leave 12 bases of the junction unaccounted for. The CDR3 starts with the cysteine, ends with the phenylalanine, and has 14 residues. CDR3 DNA only is kept here, 42 bases in frame from base 1. CDR1 and CDR2, looked up from the germline V gene, are SQVTM and ANQGSEA. The immunoSEQ two-step multiplex PCR at survey-level depth was used to amplify TRB CDR3 regions from genomic DNA. Each PCR was spiked with synthetic inline TR CDR3 controls spanning all V-J pairings to estimate template counts and remove amplification bias. Reads went through processing to reduce amplification and sequencing bias, and quantification was done against synthetic TR CDR3 analogs. The original pipeline was this. In ImmunoSEQ Analyzer, raw data were processed so that out-of-frame sequences and CDR3s with stop codons were removed, with gene names following IMGT nomenclature. Repertoire diversity was summarized as normalized Shannon entropy, defined as 1 minus Pielou's evenness. TRB sequences were treated as identical only when sharing V gene, J gene and CDR3. Public PML clonotypes were CDR3s found in two or more PML-onset samples but not found earlier, in controls, or in public databases. CDR3 amino acid composition by position was analyzed with Skylign using the observed count method. This immuneACCESS table, as held by TCRdb, lists in-frame sequences with V and J called but not all clones. Of the missing ones, under half trace to an unresolved V gene in checked studies; the others have no known cause. V and J calls and clone size are as listed in that table; D and trimming were resolved from the DNA. Within this sample are tens of thousands of clones, with around nine tenths of them counted one time only. The ten largest clones add up to approximately 1.5% of the sample.

Explained via the paper, the time point label denotes: before natalizumab initiation. Interferon beta had previously been received by all listed patients, and all PML patients were female. Blood samples for T0 were taken before the first natalizumab infusion. Isolation of peripheral blood mononuclear cells was performed by Ficoll-Hypaque density gradient centrifugation. The material sequenced was PBMCs. The rearranged chain carries TRBV29-1 and TRBJ2-1; 8 central bases correspond to TRBD2. The sequence was collected from a human donor with multiple sclerosis. The CDR3 region: CSGGTRLAQNEQFF. The DNA is TGCAGCGGGGGAACAAGACTAGCGCAGAATGAGCAGTTCTTC.